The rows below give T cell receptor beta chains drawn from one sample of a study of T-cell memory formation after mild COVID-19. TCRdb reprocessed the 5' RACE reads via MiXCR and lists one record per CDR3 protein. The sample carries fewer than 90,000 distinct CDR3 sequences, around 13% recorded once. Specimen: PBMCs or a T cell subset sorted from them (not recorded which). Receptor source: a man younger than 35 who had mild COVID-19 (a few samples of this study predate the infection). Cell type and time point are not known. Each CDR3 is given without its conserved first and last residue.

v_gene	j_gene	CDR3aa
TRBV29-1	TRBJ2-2	SVAQSNTGELF
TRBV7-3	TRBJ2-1	ASSLPPGLF
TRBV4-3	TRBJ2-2	ASSPQTGVSTGELF
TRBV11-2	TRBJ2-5	ASSPWGWETQY
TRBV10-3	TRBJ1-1	ATLAPGDRLNTEAF
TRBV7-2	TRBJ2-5	ASSYYREARETQY
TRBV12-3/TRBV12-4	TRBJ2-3	ASSFNRDTQY
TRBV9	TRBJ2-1	ASSTRGDLYNEQF
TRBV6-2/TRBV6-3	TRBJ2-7	ASSYGQVYEQY
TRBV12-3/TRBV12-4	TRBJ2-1	ASSLARSGGYNEQF
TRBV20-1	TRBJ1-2	SAREPAENYGYT
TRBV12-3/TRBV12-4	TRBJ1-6	ASSLGYNSPLH
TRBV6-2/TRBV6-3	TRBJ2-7	ASSWGLEDYEQY
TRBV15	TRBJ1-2	ATSTLGTGDSNYGYT
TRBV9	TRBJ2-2	ASSVVSSGGNTGELF
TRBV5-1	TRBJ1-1	ASSSLGTEEAF
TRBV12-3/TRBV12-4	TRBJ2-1	ASRSGTGSTSEQF
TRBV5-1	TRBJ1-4	ASTPAPRDEKLF
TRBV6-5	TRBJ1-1	ASSYGTGGRNTEAF
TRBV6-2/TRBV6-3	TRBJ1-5	ASSLGRFGQPQH